Presented here are 2 T cell receptor beta chains from one specimen sequenced in a study of T cells in Graves' hyperthyroidism and ophthalmopathy. TCR beta CDR3 regions were amplified from RNA. The HTBI primer set served for first-round RT-PCR of the TCR CDR3. TCRdb fed the multiplex PCR reads into MiXCR, producing one record per CDR3 protein. This table holds 600,000 to 750,000 distinct CDR3 sequences, approximately 15% found once. Sequencing was performed on blood. These receptors all come from a man in his fifties or sixties with Graves' hyperthyroidism.

This clonotype has ten or more counts. V gene TRBV6-1 combines with J gene TRBJ2-7; 8 nucleotides match TRBD1. From germline, CDR1 is MNHNS and CDR2 SASEGT. The length of the CDR3 is 14 residues. The V segment lost 5 bases and the J segment 7 bases; nucleotides outside the gene matches: 10. CDR3 amino acids: CASSRGQGSSEQYF. The CDR3 bases are TGTGCCAGCAGTAGAGGACAGGGTTCGAGTGAGCAGTACTTC.

V and J are TRBV12-3 or TRBV12-4 and TRBJ2-1; 8 bases fit TRBD1. The CDR3 is 14 residues long. J gave up 6 bases and V 6 bases, and 7 bases lay outside the gene matches. CDR3 in amino acids: CASSYRGVSNEQFF. The DNA for the CDR3 is TGTGCCAGCAGCTACAGGGGGGTCTCCAATGAGCAGTTCTTC.